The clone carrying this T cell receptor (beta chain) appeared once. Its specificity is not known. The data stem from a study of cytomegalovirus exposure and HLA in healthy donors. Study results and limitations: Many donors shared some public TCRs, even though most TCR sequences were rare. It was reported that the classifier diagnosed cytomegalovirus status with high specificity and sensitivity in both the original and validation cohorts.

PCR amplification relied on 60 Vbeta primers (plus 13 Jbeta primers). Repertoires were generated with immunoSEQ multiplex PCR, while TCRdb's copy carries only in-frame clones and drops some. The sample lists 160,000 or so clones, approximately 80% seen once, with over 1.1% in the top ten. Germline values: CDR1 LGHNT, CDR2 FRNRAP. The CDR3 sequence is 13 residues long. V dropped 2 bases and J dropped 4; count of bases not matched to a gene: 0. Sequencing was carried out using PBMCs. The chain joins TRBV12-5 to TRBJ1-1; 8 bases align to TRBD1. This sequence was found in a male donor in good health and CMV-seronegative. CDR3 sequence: CASGLTGGTEAFF. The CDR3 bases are TGTGCTAGTGGTTTGACAGGGGGCACTGAAGCTTTCTTT.